This TCR beta chain was captured by sequencing in a study of blood T cell repertoires in COVID-19. About the study: Sites across the United States, Italy and Spain contributed samples from acute and convalescent COVID-19. In each case, the material was cDNA or gDNA derived from T cells, B-cell-depleted T cells, or PBMCs.

V lost 2 bases to trimming and J lost 3 bases, with 7 bases between them. Germline lookup yields CDR1 LGHDT and CDR2 YNNKEL (reference sequence). This CDR3 has 13 amino acids. Original handling: Reference gene primer amplification gave nucleated cell count estimates. TCRdb's table, derived via immunoSEQ multiplex PCR, lists solely in-frame clones and lacks some. V, J and clone size reflect that table, while D and trimming were determined from the DNA. The table lists some 150,000 clones, under 90% of them singletons. This clone has just one count. Sequencing input: peripheral blood. The sequence came from a human donor in a cohort sampled during active COVID-19. The genes are TRBV3-1 (or the pseudogene TRBV3-2) and TRBJ2-5; D is unresolved. CDR3 sequence: CASSQMAEETQYF. In DNA form, the CDR3 reads TGTGCCAGCAGCCAAATGGCAGAAGAGACCCAGTACTTC.